These 32 T cell receptor beta chains originate from one sample sequenced in a study of OX40 agonist ivuxolimab in advanced cancers. Here immunoSEQ multiplex PCR was the method, and the copy in TCRdb shows in-frame clones only, minus some. The table includes more than 65,000 clones, approximately 84% detected once. This specimen was CD4+ or CD8+ T cells sorted from blood, taken in a trial of the OX40 agonist ivuxolimab. These receptors all come from an adult with an advanced solid tumor such as melanoma, head and neck, liver or kidney cancer.

Only a few counts were recorded for this clone. The rearrangement uses TRBV4-1 and TRBJ1-4, with D uncertain. Germline V CDR1 and CDR2: MGHRA, YSYEKL. With 5 bases removed from V and 10 bases from J, the gap between germline ends came to 20 bases. The CDR3 has 15 amino acids. The CDR3 bases are TGCGCCAGCAGCTTGGAAGTGACGGTGGGGAGAAAACTGTTTTTT. This sequence encodes CASSLEVTVGRKLFF.

This clone was seen a single time. The V and J genes are TRBV7-9 and TRBJ1-3; maybe TRBD1 (6 bases). The germline CDR1 and CDR2 sequences are SEHNR and FQNEAQ (reference sequence). Trimming took off 3 bases at V and 7 bases at J, with 13 bases between the two ends. The CDR3 is 14 residues long. CDR3 DNA sequence: TGTGCCAGCAGCTTTTACCAGGGGAAGAACACCATATATTTT. Encoded protein: CASSFYQGKNTIYF.

The CDR3 bases are TGTGCCAGCAGCAGAGATACAGGGGGCACTGAAGCTTTCTTT. Translation: CASSRDTGGTEAFF. V usage is TRBV7-9 and J usage is TRBJ1-1; the match to TRBD1 covers 8 bases. Losses at the gene ends were 5 bases for V and 4 bases for J; bases not matched to a gene: 6. Germline V gene sequence: CDR1 SEHNR, CDR2 FQNEAQ (reference sequence). The CDR3 spans 14 residues.

This chain joins TRBV5-1 and TRBJ1-3; possible D gene TRBD1, 6 bases. This CDR3 contains 17 residues. CDR1 and CDR2 (germline): SGHRS, YFSETQ. V lost 0 bases to trimming and J lost 2 bases, with 15 bases between them. This chain's CDR3 is CASSLVNRGAAGNTIYF. The DNA for the CDR3 is TGCGCCAGCAGCTTGGTCAATCGGGGGGCGGCTGGAAACACCATATATTTT.

The V and J genes are TRBV25-1 and TRBJ1-6; perhaps TRBD1 as D (5 bases). Germline V gene data show CDR1 as MGHDK and CDR2 as SYGVNS. This CDR3 is built from 14 residues. Trimming removed 7 bases from V and 10 bases from J, with 17 bases in between. CDR3 in amino acids: CASTRAELGSPLHF. The CDR3 DNA reads TGTGCCAGCACCAGGGCAGAATTGGGGTCACCCCTCCACTTT.

This clone appeared once. The gene calls are TRBV19 and TRBJ1-1; D unclear. CDR1 and CDR2 from the germline V gene are LNHDA and SQIVND (reference sequence). V lost 7 bases and J 6 bases, leaving 24 bases between the germline ends. The CDR3 runs 16 residues. CDR3 coding DNA: TGTGCCAGTACCCAACCGTCCCCCGCTCCAACATCTGAAGCTTTCTTT. It specifies CASTQPSPAPTSEAFF. Looking up the rest from reference TRBV19 and TRBJ1-1 gives the full variable domain: DGGITQSPKYLFRKEGQNVTLSCEQNLNHDAMYWYRQDPGQGLRLIYYSQIVNDFQKGDIAEGYSVSREKKESFPLTVTSAQKNPTAFYLCASTQPSPAPTSEAFFGQGTRLTVV.

The V and J genes are TRBV28 and TRBJ2-7; 11 nucleotides line up with TRBD1. The V gene's germline CDR1 is MDHEN and CDR2 SYDVKM. The CDR3 contains 16 residues. V lost 4 bases, J lost 4 bases, and 9 bases stayed unmatched. The CDR3 loop is CASSSLGGQGVYEQYF. Written as DNA, the CDR3 is TGTGCCAGCAGTTCCCTCGGGGGACAGGGGGTATACGAGCAGTACTTC.

This rearrangement joins TRBV28 to TRBJ1-2, with D tentatively TRBD1 (6 bases). This CDR3 has 18 amino acids. Germline V gives CDR1 MDHEN, CDR2 SYDVKM. Trimming left V 3 bases short and J 1 base short, with 21 bases between. The CDR3 region has the DNA TGTGCCAGCAGTTTGTTGACAGGAAGAGCTATCGGTAACTATGGCTACACCTTC. Residues: CASSLLTGRAIGNYGYTF.

The rearrangement uses TRBV19 and TRBJ1-2; 8 bases line up with TRBD1. V gave up 7 bases and J gave up 2 bases; unmatched junction bases: 9. The CDR3 covers 15 residues. In germline, CDR1 is LNHDA, CDR2 SQIVND (reference sequence). The CDR3: CASNGIGQGNYGYTF. The CDR3 nucleotides read TGTGCCAGTAACGGGATTGGACAGGGAAACTATGGCTACACCTTC.

V and J are TRBV7-2 and TRBJ2-3; 9 positions match TRBD2. This CDR3 has 16 residues. Per the germline V gene, CDR1 is SGHTA and CDR2 is FQGNSA. V shed 5 bases and J 5 bases; nucleotides not matched to a gene: 11. CDR3 nucleotides: TGTGCCAGCAGCCCAGGGCGGGGGGGCCTGAAAGATACGCAGTATTTT. Translation: CASSPGRGGLKDTQYF.

The chain joins TRBV2 to TRBJ2-2; D call uncertain. The germline V gene has CDR1 SNHLY and CDR2 FYNNEI. V was clipped by 6 bases and J by 10 bases, with 12 bases between them. The CDR3 is 12 residues long. This CDR3 reads CASRERVAELFF. The DNA for the CDR3 is TGTGCCAGCAGGGAGAGAGTGGCGGAGCTGTTTTTT.

The chain couples TRBV30 to TRBJ2-3; TRBD2 agrees at 7 bases. Germline lookup yields CDR1 GTSNPN and CDR2 SVGIG (reference sequence). V shed 1 base and J 12 bases; nucleotides not matched to a gene: 10. The CDR3 runs to 13 residues. CDR3 sequence (DNA): TGTGCCTGGAGTGCTTTGGCGGGAGAAGGACAGTATTTT. Translated, it gives CAWSALAGEGQYF.

V and J are TRBV11-2 and TRBJ2-3; TRBD2 aligns across 7 bases. With 1 base clipped from V and 6 bases from J, the junction kept 7 bases outside the gene matches. This CDR3 is built from 15 residues. The germline CDR1 and CDR2 sequences are SGHAT and FQNNGV. DNA of the CDR3: TGTGCCAGCAGCTTAGGGGCGGGAGCGTCGGATACGCAGTATTTT. Translating it yields CASSLGAGASDTQYF.

The chain uses TRBV7-6 and TRBJ2-1; D gene ambiguous. The CDR3 length is 16 residues. Germline V gene data show CDR1 as SGHVS and CDR2 as FNYEAQ. Between the trimmed V and J ends, which lost 2 bases and 0 bases, there was a span of 11 bases. The CDR3 sequence: CASSLFADGSYNEQFF. CDR3 bases: TGTGCCAGCAGCTTATTTGCCGATGGCTCCTACAATGAGCAGTTCTTC.

This clone came up once. The chain carries TRBV11-3 and TRBJ1-1; possibly TRBD1 for D (5 bases). Trimming removed 1 base from V and 2 bases from J, with 8 bases in between. Germline V gene sequence: CDR1 SGHNT, CDR2 YENEEA. CDR3 size: 14 residues. The CDR3 is CASSLGGANTEAFF. In DNA, the CDR3 is TGTGCCAGCAGCTTAGGAGGGGCAAACACTGAAGCTTTCTTT.

The V gene is TRBV29-1, the J gene TRBJ2-7; D tentatively reads TRBD1 or TRBD2 (6 bases each). Germline V gene lookup returns CDR1 SQVTM and CDR2 ANQGSEA. V was trimmed by 7 bases and J by 5 bases, leaving 24 bases between them. The CDR3 contains 15 residues. This chain's CDR3 is CSAGGAVRGVDEQYF. The CDR3 nucleotides are TGCAGCGCCGGAGGGGCAGTTAGGGGGGTCGACGAGCAGTACTTC.

This clone was counted once. This chain links TRBV15 with TRBJ1-5, with D possibly TRBD1 on 6 matching bases. V dropped 0 bases and J dropped 0 bases, with 12 bases sitting between them. The V gene's germline CDR1 is LNHNV and CDR2 YYDKDF (reference sequence). This CDR3 has 17 residues. CDR3 nucleotide sequence: TGTGCCACCAGCAGAGAGGGGGGGACAAGTAGCAATCAGCCCCAGCATTTT. Translating it yields CATSREGGTSSNQPQHF. Filled out from reference TRBV15 and TRBJ1-5, the complete variable domain reads DAMVIQNPRYQVTQFGKPVTLSCSQTLNHNVMYWYQQKSSQAPKLLFHYYDKDFNNEADTPDNFQSRRPNTSFCFLDIRSPGLGDTAMYLCATSREGGTSSNQPQHFGDGTRLSIL.

V usage is TRBV7-2 and J usage is TRBJ2-5, with D tentatively TRBD1 or TRBD2 (5 bases each). With 0 bases removed from V and 7 bases from J, the gap between germline ends came to 15 bases. CDR1 is SGHTA and CDR2 is FQGNSA in the germline V gene. The CDR3 extends over 15 amino acids. The DNA of the CDR3 is TGTGCCAGCAGCTTAGCGGGCAGGGACGCTGGGACCCAGTACTTC. Protein: CASSLAGRDAGTQYF. Full variable domain (rest looked up from reference TRBV7-2 and TRBJ2-5): GAGVSQSPSNKVTEKGKDVELRCDPISGHTALYWYRQSLGQGLEFLIYFQGNSAPDKSGLPSDRFSAERTGGSVSTLTIQRTQQEDSAVYLCASSLAGRDAGTQYFGPGTRLLVL.

The rearrangement uses TRBV6-1 and TRBJ2-1; D is ambiguous. The CDR3 sequence is 13 residues long. The V gene's germline CDR1 is MNHNS and CDR2 SASEGT. The V end lost 10 bases, the J end lost 0 bases, and 10 bases lay between the germline ends. The CDR3 nucleotides are TGTGCCACCAATCCCAGCTCCTACAATGAGCAGTTCTTC. This encodes CATNPSSYNEQFF.

V is TRBV10-3 and J is TRBJ2-3; 10 nucleotides match TRBD2. Germline V gene lookup returns CDR1 ENHRY and CDR2 SYGVKD. This CDR3 is built from 22 residues. The ends lost 5 bases at V and 0 bases at J; junction bases unmatched: 23. CDR3 nucleotide sequence: TGTGCCATCAGTTTCACCCCCAAATCAACTAGCGGGGTCACCGAGAGCACAGATACGCAGTATTTT. The encoded protein is CAISFTPKSTSGVTESTDTQYF.

This clone appeared a single time. The chain carries TRBV6-6 and TRBJ2-2; D is perhaps TRBD1 or TRBD2 (5 bases each). V gave up 5 bases and J gave up 1 base, with 11 bases separating them. Germline CDR1 is MNHNY and CDR2 is SVGAGI (reference sequence). The CDR3 length is 15 residues. The CDR3 is CASSIGTVNTGELFF. The CDR3 DNA follows: TGTGCCAGCAGTATTGGGACGGTGAACACCGGGGAGCTGTTTTTT.

The J gene is TRBJ1-1, the V gene TRBV18; D remains unclear. The ends were cut back, 1 base at V and 0 bases at J, with 3 bases in the middle. Germline V gives CDR1 KGHSH, CDR2 LQKENI. CDR3 length equals 13 residues. This CDR3 reads CASSPQVNTEAFF. In nucleotides, the CDR3 is TGTGCCAGCTCACCACAGGTGAACACTGAAGCTTTCTTT.

The J gene is TRBJ2-2, the V gene TRBV7-8, with D possibly matching TRBD1 (6 bases). The germline CDR1 and CDR2 sequences are SGHVS and FQNEAQ. Trimming took off 5 bases at V and 1 base at J, with 11 bases between the two ends. There are 15 residues in the CDR3. CDR3 DNA sequence: TGTGCCAGCAGCCGCAAGACAGGGAACACCGGGGAGCTGTTTTTT. Its translation is CASSRKTGNTGELFF.

The chain couples TRBV5-1 to TRBJ2-3, with TRBD1 matching 8 bases. This CDR3 spans 15 amino acids. With V trimmed by 2 bases and J by 1 base, 3 bases remained unmatched. Germline CDR1 reads SGHRS; CDR2 reads YFSETQ. In DNA, the CDR3 is TGCGCCAGCAGCTTAGGACAGGGAGGCACAGATACGCAGTATTTT. Residues: CASSLGQGGTDTQYF.

This clone was counted only a few times. This sequence joins TRBV2 and TRBJ1-5; D possibly corresponds to TRBD1 (5 bases). CDR1 SNHLY and CDR2 FYNNEI come from the germline V gene. The CDR3 contains 14 residues. Trimming took 6 bases from V and 4 from J, leaving 13 bases between them. The CDR3 nucleotides are TGTGCCAGCAGGTCAGGGACCGCGAATCAGCCCCAGCATTTT. Protein: CASRSGTANQPQHF.

The chain recombines TRBV7-6 with TRBJ1-5, with D unresolved. Trimming pared 1 base from V and 3 bases from J, leaving 4 bases between. The CDR3 has 13 amino acids. Per germline, CDR1 SGHVS and CDR2 FNYEAQ. The CDR3 DNA sequence: TGTGCCAGCAGCTTAGGCCACAATCAGCCCCAGCATTTT. It yields the protein CASSLGHNQPQHF.

The chain uses TRBV5-8 and TRBJ2-4, with D perhaps matching TRBD1 or TRBD2 (5 bases each). The CDR3 runs to 17 residues. CDR1 SGHTS and CDR2 YDEGEE come from the germline V gene. Trimming cost V 6 bases and J 0 bases, with 19 bases left between them. The CDR3 loop reads CASNPGAGRVAKNIQYF. The DNA of the CDR3 is TGTGCCAGCAACCCTGGGGCGGGTCGGGTAGCCAAAAACATTCAGTACTTC.

The chain joins TRBV7-2 to TRBJ1-1, with D tentatively TRBD1 (5 bases). Germline V CDR1 and CDR2: SGHTA, FQGNSA. V shed 0 bases and J shed 12 bases, with 11 bases lying between them. There are 12 residues in the CDR3. CDR3 region: CASSLAGTRPFF. Here the CDR3 DNA reads TGTGCCAGCAGCTTAGCCGGGACTCGCCCTTTCTTT.

This clone was counted once. The J gene is TRBJ2-1, the V gene TRBV5-8; tentative D call: TRBD2 (5 bases). Germline V gene lookup returns CDR1 SGHTS and CDR2 YDEGEE. This CDR3 is 16 amino acids long. Between the trimmed V and J ends, which lost 1 base and 7 bases, there was a span of 18 bases. The CDR3 here is CASSLLSSGSGNEQFF. CDR3 nucleotides: TGTGCCAGCAGCTTGTTGAGTTCGGGGAGTGGGAATGAGCAGTTCTTC.

The chain couples TRBV2 to TRBJ2-1; D not certain. Germline V gene lookup returns CDR1 SNHLY and CDR2 FYNNEI. The CDR3 has 14 residues. V was trimmed by 0 bases and J by 6 bases, leaving 9 bases between them. The CDR3 DNA reads as TGTGCCAGCAGTGAAGCGAGGCTAGTCAATGAGCAGTTCTTC. Its translation: CASSEARLVNEQFF.

The chain combines TRBV9 with TRBJ2-3, with D possibly TRBD2 on 6 matching bases. The CDR3 consists of 14 residues. V was cut by 2 bases and J by 2 bases, with 9 bases left in between. CDR1 and CDR2 (germline): SGDLS, YYNGEE. For the CDR3, the DNA is TGTGCCAGCAGCGTTAGCGGAGACACAGATACGCAGTATTTT. It specifies CASSVSGDTDTQYF.

This clone was seen a handful of times. J is TRBJ2-3 and V is TRBV18; D may match TRBD1 or TRBD2 (5 bases each). The V gene's germline CDR1 is KGHSH and CDR2 LQKENI. Between the trimmed V and J ends, which lost 3 bases and 1 base, there was a span of 17 bases. The CDR3 runs 17 residues. Written as DNA, the CDR3 is TGTGCCAGCTCACCTCGGGACGGGATGAGACGCACAGATACGCAGTATTTT. Translated, it gives CASSPRDGMRRTDTQYF.